This T cell receptor (beta chain) was observed in a study of Ad26.COV2.S vaccination and SARS-CoV-2 variants. Study-level information: As a participant in COV1001, the donor was in the Ad26.COV2.S trial arm.

This sample's treatment: roughly 20 received Ad26.COV2.S at low or high dose, single or two shots; about five received placebo; per-sample allocation not given. The investigators took samples on day 63 after the first vaccine or placebo injection. Donation was by an adult aged 18-55 years who was in Boston. Overall study results and limits: Quantification of TCR breadth and depth may have yielded underestimates of total T cell responses. Reports say spike-specific CD8+ and CD4+ T cell responses covered substantial breadth after vaccination.

Note on this clone: What it recognizes is unknown.

Sequencing was performed with immunoSEQ multiplex PCR; in TCRdb, only in-frame clones are kept and a portion is missing. The sample carries fewer than 600,000 clones, approximately 90% recorded once. This CDR3 is built from 13 residues. Between the trimmed V and J ends, which lost 9 bases and 0 bases, there was a span of 11 bases. Per the germline V gene, CDR1 is SEHNR and CDR2 is FQNEAQ (reference sequence). This rearrangement joins TRBV7-9 to TRBJ1-1; TRBD1 might be the D (6 bases). This sequence originates from a person aged 18 to 65 who received the Ad26.COV2.S COVID-19 vaccine or a placebo. Specimen: peripheral blood, collected in a trial of Ad26.COV2.S vaccine versus placebo. The CDR3: CASHGQLNTEAFF. For the CDR3, the DNA is TGTGCCAGTCACGGACAGTTGAACACTGAAGCTTTCTTT. The full variable domain, with the rest looked up from reference TRBV7-9 and TRBJ1-1, is DTGVSQNPRHKITKRGQNVTFRCDPISEHNRLYWYRQTLGQGPEFLTYFQNEAQLEKSRLLSDRFSAERPKGSFSTLEIQRTEQGDSAMYLCASHGQLNTEAFFGQGTRLTVV.